Below, one T cell receptor (beta chain) is given with its context. Its cognate antigen is unknown. The data were taken from a study of cytomegalovirus exposure and HLA in healthy donors. Study-wide results and limits: Some TCR beta chains (roughly 160 of them) were listed as cytomegalovirus-associated. Analysis performed later showed TCR beta chains linked to HLA being more clonally expanded than equally common others.

V was clipped by 10 bases and J by 2 bases; unmatched bases: 13. CDR1 and CDR2 (germline): MNHNS, SASEGT. The CDR3 loop spans 15 amino acids. PCR was performed using 60 Vbeta and 13 Jbeta primers. Assay: immunoSEQ multiplex PCR; the TCRdb copy retains only in-frame clones and omits some. Of roughly 100,000 clones detected, over 60% appear once; the ten largest clones hold approximately 8.2%. The sequenced material came from PBMCs. The chain employs TRBV6-1 and TRBJ2-7; 8 nucleotides agree with TRBD2. The sequence derives from a man aged 35-49 years in good health and CMV-seropositive. This chain's CDR3 is CATRAGRAGTYEQYF. The CDR3 DNA reads TGTGCCACTCGAGCCGGGAGGGCCGGGACCTACGAGCAGTACTTC.